The 29 T cell receptor beta chains presented below share a single source sample, sequenced in a study of cytomegalovirus exposure and HLA in healthy donors. Researchers ran the PCR with 60 Vbeta and 13 Jbeta primers. Assay: immunoSEQ multiplex PCR; the TCRdb copy retains only in-frame clones and omits some. Here the sample spans around 64,000 clones, roughly four fifths being singletons. The sequencing input was PBMCs. These TCRs come from a woman in her twenties or thirties in good health and CMV-seropositive.

This clone was seen a few times. The V call is TRBV4-1, the J call TRBJ2-2; 9 bases map to TRBD2. Germline values: CDR1 MGHRA, CDR2 YSYEKL. J gave up 5 bases and V 7 bases, and 8 bases lay outside the gene matches. There are 15 residues in the CDR3. The CDR3 bases are TGCGCCAGCACCCCGCTAGCGGGACTGACCGGGGAGCTGTTTTTT. Its protein product is CASTPLAGLTGELFF.

In its sample, this clone was seen once. The V call is TRBV2, the J call TRBJ2-1, with D possibly TRBD2 on 6 matching bases. Trimming stripped 0 bases from V and 9 bases from J, with 21 bases between. Looked up from germline, CDR1 is SNHLY and CDR2 is FYNNEI. CDR3 length equals 17 residues. The CDR3 region has the DNA TGTGCCAGCAGTGAAGCCCCTGCGGGACCCACCCTTATTGAGCAGTTCTTC. Translating it yields CASSEAPAGPTLIEQFF.

This clone was found once. The chain has TRBV19 and TRBJ2-7; 8 bases match TRBD1. There are 14 residues in the CDR3. Unmatched junction bases numbered 9, after V lost 6 bases and J lost 5 bases. CDR1 and CDR2 (germline): LNHDA, SQIVND (reference sequence). The CDR3 loop is CASRQGGTINEQYF. CDR3 nucleotides: TGTGCCAGTAGACAGGGGGGCACGATCAACGAGCAGTACTTC.

V is TRBV7-9 and J is TRBJ1-1; D gene ambiguous. This CDR3 is 13 amino acids long. V dropped 2 bases and J dropped 5 bases, with 9 bases sitting between them. In germline, CDR1 is SEHNR, CDR2 FQNEAQ (reference sequence). The CDR3 coding sequence is TGTGCCAGCAGCTTATACGAGGCTACTGAAGCTTTCTTT. This gives the protein CASSLYEATEAFF. The full variable domain, with the rest looked up from reference TRBV7-9 and TRBJ1-1, is DTGVSQNPRHKITKRGQNVTFRCDPISEHNRLYWYRQTLGQGPEFLTYFQNEAQLEKSRLLSDRFSAERPKGSFSTLEIQRTEQGDSAMYLCASSLYEATEAFFGQGTRLTVV.

The rearrangement links TRBV5-6 to TRBJ1-2, with D possibly matching TRBD1 (6 bases). CDR1 is SGHDT and CDR2 is YYEEEE in the germline V gene. V was trimmed by 2 bases and J by 6 bases, leaving 14 bases between them. The CDR3 spans 14 residues. The CDR3 coding sequence is TGTGCCAGCAGCTTCGGGGCAGGGGCTAATGGCTACACCTTC. Amino acid sequence: CASSFGAGANGYTF.

The chain links TRBV4-1 to TRBJ2-7; no clear D gene. Trimming left V 4 bases short and J 4 bases short, with 17 bases between. The CDR3 is 15 amino acids. The germline V gene has CDR1 MGHRA and CDR2 YSYEKL. In DNA form, the CDR3 reads TGCGCCAGCAGCCTGTCTGACTCGATAGGATACGAGCAGTACTTC. As protein: CASSLSDSIGYEQYF.

The J gene is TRBJ1-5, the V gene TRBV30; 8 bases are a match to TRBD1. The CDR3 sequence is 15 residues long. The V gene end was trimmed by 2 bases and the J gene end by 4 bases; junction bases not matched to a gene: 7. Germline CDR1 is GTSNPN and CDR2 is SVGIG (reference sequence). The DNA of the CDR3 is TGTGCCTGGAGTAGAGGACAGGGTATTAATCAGCCCCAGCATTTT. Translating it yields CAWSRGQGINQPQHF.

This rearrangement joins TRBV10-3 to TRBJ1-5; D gene ambiguous. Germline CDR1 reads ENHRY; CDR2 reads SYGVKD. This CDR3 spans 14 amino acids. Trimming pared 6 bases from V and 3 bases from J, leaving 12 bases between. The CDR3 DNA reads as TGTGCCATCAGCTTACGGGAGACCAATCAGCCCCAGCATTTT. This encodes CAISLRETNQPQHF.

The chain has TRBV29-1 and TRBJ2-7; TRBD1 aligns across 8 bases. Germline CDR1 SQVTM, CDR2 ANQGSEA. The trim removed 7 bases at V and 5 bases at J, leaving 7 bases unmatched. This CDR3 is 12 amino acids long. DNA of the CDR3: TGCAGCGGATCGCAGGGGGCTGACGAGCAGTACTTC. As protein: CSGSQGADEQYF.

The chain couples TRBV5-8 to TRBJ2-3, with TRBD1 identical over 11 bases. Germline V lookup: CDR1 SGHTS, CDR2 YDEGEE. The CDR3 has 16 amino acids. The V segment lost 0 bases and the J segment 2 bases; nucleotides outside the gene matches: 2. CDR3 bases: TGTGCCAGCAGCTTGGGGACAGGGGGCGACACAGATACGCAGTATTTT. It specifies CASSLGTGGDTDTQYF.

A few counts support this clone. A read error may account for a junction end that differs from germline. The chain couples TRBV7-2 to TRBJ2-7; TRBD2 agrees at 7 bases. The CDR3 runs to 15 residues. Germline V gene sequence: CDR1 SGHTA, CDR2 FQGNSA. CDR3 protein: CASSIASGGSYEQYF. The CDR3 DNA follows: TGTGCCAGCAGCATAGCGAGCGGCGGGAGTTACGAGCAGTACTTC.

The chain uses TRBV5-1 and TRBJ2-2, with 9 bases identical to TRBD1. The CDR3 runs to 14 residues. The J segment lost 7 bases and the V segment lost 4 bases, leaving 5 bases of the junction unmatched. From germline, CDR1 is SGHRS and CDR2 YFSETQ. This chain's CDR3 is CASSLGTGNGELFF. CDR3 sequence (DNA): TGCGCCAGCAGCCTCGGGACAGGGAACGGGGAGCTGTTTTTT.

This clone was counted between two and nine times. The chain combines TRBV11-3 with TRBJ1-1, with D unclear. Trimming left V 2 bases short and J 1 base short, with 5 bases between. CDR1 is SGHNT and CDR2 is YENEEA in the germline V gene. The length of the CDR3 is 13 residues. In DNA, the CDR3 is TGTGCCAGCAGCTTATGGAGGAACACTGAAGCTTTCTTT. This codes for CASSLWRNTEAFF.

This clone was observed once. This chain joins TRBV4-3 and TRBJ2-2; 10 bases fit TRBD2. The CDR3 has 15 residues. The V gene's germline CDR1 is LGHNA and CDR2 YSLEER. Trimming took 5 bases from V and 1 from J; bases not matched to a gene: 1. CDR3 region: CASSWTSGNTGELFF. The DNA of the CDR3 is TGCGCCAGCAGCTGGACTAGCGGGAACACCGGGGAGCTGTTTTTT.

V and J are TRBV7-9 and TRBJ1-2, with D uncertain. From germline, CDR1 is SEHNR and CDR2 FQNEAQ (reference sequence). The CDR3 is 13 residues long. V shed 1 base and J shed 2 bases, with 5 bases lying between them. This CDR3 reads CASSLVENYGYTF. The DNA for the CDR3 is TGTGCCAGCAGCTTAGTGGAGAACTATGGCTACACCTTC. Complete variable domain (other parts from reference TRBV7-9 and TRBJ1-2): DTGVSQNPRHKITKRGQNVTFRCDPISEHNRLYWYRQTLGQGPEFLTYFQNEAQLEKSRLLSDRFSAERPKGSFSTLEIQRTEQGDSAMYLCASSLVENYGYTFGSGTRLTVV.

The V gene is TRBV5-8, the J gene TRBJ2-7, with 10 bases lining up with TRBD2. V trimming: 1 base; J trimming: 8 bases; junction bases outside the gene matches: 9. Germline loops: CDR1 SGHTS, CDR2 YDEGEE. The CDR3 has 15 amino acids. This CDR3 reads CASSLTELAGKKQYF. CDR3 nucleotide sequence: TGTGCCAGCAGCTTGACGGAACTAGCGGGAAAAAAGCAGTACTTC.

This chain connects TRBV30 to TRBJ2-7, with a weak D call TRBD1 (6 bases). The CDR3 sequence is 13 residues long. Trimming shortened V by 2 bases and J by 4 bases, and 12 bases separated the two germline ends. Germline V gene data show CDR1 as GTSNPN and CDR2 as SVGIG (reference sequence). CDR3 in DNA: TGTGCCTGGAGTACTGGGGGCAAGTACGAGCAGTACTTC. Protein sequence: CAWSTGGKYEQYF.

The chain combines TRBV28 with TRBJ1-3; TRBD1 might be the D (6 bases). V was clipped by 2 bases and J by 3 bases, with 11 bases between them. The CDR3 contains 15 residues. Germline CDR1 MDHEN, CDR2 SYDVKM. The CDR3 DNA follows: TGTGCCAGCAGTTTAGGGGGGGCGCGTGGAAACACCATATATTTT. Amino acid sequence: CASSLGGARGNTIYF.

The rearrangement uses TRBV4-2 and TRBJ1-2; the D gene is possibly TRBD1 (6 bases). Per the germline V gene, CDR1 is LGHNA and CDR2 is YNFKEQ. Trimming removed 0 bases from V and 4 bases from J, with 12 bases in between. This CDR3 comprises 15 residues. The CDR3 here is CASSQEIQGFYGYTF. DNA of the CDR3: TGTGCCAGCAGCCAAGAGATACAGGGTTTCTATGGCTACACCTTC.

The rearrangement links TRBV6-6 to TRBJ1-5; no clear D gene. The CDR3 is made up of 16 amino acids. The germline V gene encodes CDR1 MNHNY and CDR2 SVGAGI (reference sequence). V lost 4 bases to trimming and J lost 1 base, with 14 bases between them. The CDR3 here is CASSSSFGRSNQPQHF. The DNA for the CDR3 is TGTGCCAGCAGTTCCTCCTTCGGCAGGAGCAATCAGCCCCAGCATTTT.

This chain links TRBV7-8 with TRBJ1-1; 8 positions agree with TRBD1. J gave up 4 bases and V 1 base, and 11 bases lay outside the gene matches. Germline loops: CDR1 SGHVS, CDR2 FQNEAQ. The CDR3 covers 17 residues. The CDR3 region has the DNA TGTGCCAGCAGCTTAGAAGTCCTGGTGGGACAGGCCACTGAAGCTTTCTTT. Its protein product is CASSLEVLVGQATEAFF.

This clone was detected once. Here the CDR3 reads CASSLVVRAPYQTEAFF. CDR3 DNA sequence: TGTGCCAGCAGCCTGGTAGTCAGGGCGCCTTATCAGACTGAAGCTTTCTTT. The chain couples TRBV14 to TRBJ1-1, with D perhaps TRBD1 (5 bases). V gave up 4 bases and J gave up 5 bases, with 23 bases separating them. The length of the CDR3 is 17 residues. CDR1 SGHDN and CDR2 FVKESK come from the germline V gene.

V is TRBV5-4 and J is TRBJ1-1; no definite D call. Trimming took off 0 bases at V and 6 bases at J, with 18 bases between the two ends. The CDR3 covers 16 residues. The germline V gene has CDR1 SGHNT and CDR2 YYREEE (reference sequence). The CDR3 DNA is TGTGCCAGCAGCTTGGCCGTTTTCGGCCAGGAGGCTGAAGCTTTCTTT. It translates to CASSLAVFGQEAEAFF.

V usage is TRBV19 and J usage is TRBJ1-5; possible D gene TRBD1, 5 bases. The length of the CDR3 is 16 residues. Trimming left V 9 bases short and J 0 bases short, with 18 bases between. CDR1 and CDR2 from the germline V gene are LNHDA and SQIVND (reference sequence). The CDR3 reads CASQGNQGFSNQPQHF. CDR3 DNA sequence: TGTGCCAGCCAAGGGAATCAGGGCTTTAGCAATCAGCCCCAGCATTTT.

The chain links TRBV14 to TRBJ2-7; TRBD2 aligns across 11 bases. Germline assignment: CDR1 SGHDN and CDR2 FVKESK. Germline trimming cut 2 bases from V and 3 bases from J; bases unmatched to any gene: 3. The CDR3 length is 15 residues. The CDR3 nucleotides are TGTGCCAGCAGCCAACTACTAGCGGGAGTCTACGAGCAGTACTTC. The encoded protein is CASSQLLAGVYEQYF.

The genes are TRBV6-6 and TRBJ1-1; a weak D match, TRBD1 (6 bases). The CDR3 extends over 15 amino acids. Trimming removed 2 bases from V and 5 bases from J, with 15 bases in between. Germline CDR1 is MNHNY and CDR2 is SVGAGI (reference sequence). The CDR3 loop reads CASSYGTMVLTEAFF. As DNA, the CDR3 is TGTGCCAGCAGTTACGGGACAATGGTCTTGACTGAAGCTTTCTTT.

This clone was detected only a few times. The genes are TRBV4-1 and TRBJ2-7; 8 bases line up with TRBD1. The CDR3 consists of 15 residues. Germline V gene sequence: CDR1 MGHRA, CDR2 YSYEKL. V lost 3 bases, J lost 0 bases, and 4 bases stayed unmatched. CDR3 amino acids: CASSHGQGPSYEQYF. CDR3 in DNA: TGCGCCAGCAGCCATGGACAGGGACCCTCCTACGAGCAGTACTTC.

The rearrangement joins TRBV18 to TRBJ1-2; the match to TRBD1 covers 8 bases. V lost 2 bases and J lost 5; bases outside the gene matches: 7. This CDR3 is built from 15 residues. Germline lookup yields CDR1 KGHSH and CDR2 LQKENI. The CDR3: CASSPAVDREYGYTF. For the CDR3, the DNA is TGTGCCAGCTCACCAGCTGTGGACAGGGAGTATGGCTACACCTTC.

The chain joins TRBV29-1 to TRBJ2-3; 9 bases map to TRBD1. The CDR3 has 15 residues. Trimming at V came to 8 bases and at J to 2 bases, leaving 11 bases not matched to a gene. In germline, CDR1 is SQVTM, CDR2 ANQGSEA. The CDR3 nucleotides read TGCAGCTTTAGCCCCAGGGACAGGGCCACAGATACGCAGTATTTT. This translates into CSFSPRDRATDTQYF.